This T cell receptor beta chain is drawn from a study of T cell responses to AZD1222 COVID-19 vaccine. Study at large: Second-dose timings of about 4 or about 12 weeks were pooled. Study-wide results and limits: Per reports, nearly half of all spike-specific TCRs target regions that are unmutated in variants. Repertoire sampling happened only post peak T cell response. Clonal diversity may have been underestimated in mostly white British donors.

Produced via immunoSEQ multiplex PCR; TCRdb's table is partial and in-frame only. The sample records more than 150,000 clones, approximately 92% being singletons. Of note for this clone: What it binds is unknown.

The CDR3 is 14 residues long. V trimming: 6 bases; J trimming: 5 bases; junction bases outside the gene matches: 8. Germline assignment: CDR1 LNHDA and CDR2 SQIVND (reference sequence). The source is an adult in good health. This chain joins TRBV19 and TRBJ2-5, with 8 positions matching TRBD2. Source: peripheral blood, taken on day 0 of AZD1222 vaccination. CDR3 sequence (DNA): TGTGCCAGTAGCCCGGGACTAGACTTGGAGACCCAGTACTTC. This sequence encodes CASSPGLDLETQYF.